The source of this T cell receptor (beta chain) is a study of high-grade serous ovarian cancer treatment subgroups. Study details: Each sample yielded on average roughly 7,500 unique TCR beta rearrangements from around 15,000 reads.

The method was immunoSEQ multiplex PCR; TCRdb's version includes in-frame clones alone and lacks a portion of them. Among about 30,000 clones listed, about 86% were seen once. CDR1 is SGHAT, CDR2 FQDESV, per germline (reference sequence). The CDR3 loop spans 14 amino acids. V lost 5 bases, J lost 5 bases, and 6 bases stayed unmatched. Tumor tissue was taken before any definitive surgery or chemotherapy was given. General observations from the study: Repertoire similarity ranged roughly 0.1 to 0.79 between tumors of one patient.

As to this clone: Its antigen is still unknown.

The sequencing input was tumor tissue. This receptor was identified in a human donor with high-grade serous ovarian cancer. The V gene is TRBV11-1, the J gene TRBJ1-1, with 9 bases matching TRBD1. The CDR3 protein is CASSRGQGRTEAFF. The CDR3 DNA is TGTGCCAGCAGCCGGGGACAGGGAAGAACTGAAGCTTTCTTT.